Listed here is a single T cell receptor (beta chain). These data are taken from a study of blood T cell repertoires in COVID-19. Study as a whole: Sites across the United States, Italy and Spain contributed samples from acute and convalescent COVID-19. PBMCs, B-cell-depleted T cells, or T cells provided the cDNA or gDNA that made up the material.

In the authors' methods: For nucleated cells, counts were estimated from reference gene primer amplification. Clones were read by immunoSEQ multiplex PCR, and TCRdb kept only the in-frame ones, dropping some. V, J and clone size are taken as reported in that table, and D and trimming were inferred from the DNA itself. The sample holds approximately 320,000 clones, 85% to 90% seen once. Germline loops: CDR1 SEHNR, CDR2 FQNEAQ (reference sequence). With 1 base removed from V and 2 bases from J, the gap between germline ends came to 9 bases. The CDR3 consists of 15 residues. Seattle researchers signed up patients amid active infection and tracked them longitudinally.

The chain links TRBV7-9 to TRBJ2-1; D gene uncertain. The sequencing sample was made of peripheral blood. The clonotype comes from a woman aged 25 to 39 with COVID-19, enrolled during active disease. The CDR3 coding sequence is TGTGCCAGCAGCTTAGTTGCCACAACCTACAATGAGCAGTTCTTC. This translates into CASSLVATTYNEQFF.